This T cell receptor beta chain was sequenced for a study of blood T cell repertoires in COVID-19. About the study: From the United States, Italy and Spain came samples of acute and convalescent COVID-19.

Residents of 24 US areas, aged roughly 18 to 89 years, made up the participants. Profiling relied on immunoSEQ multiplex PCR, and the TCRdb table lists in-frame clones only, not all of them. This table holds about 140,000 clones, roughly 84% found once. Trimming took 4 bases from V and 5 from J; bases not matched to a gene: 5. There are 14 residues in the CDR3. CDR1 and CDR2 from the germline V gene are SGHDT and YYEEEE. This clonotype originated in a man in his forties with acute COVID-19. This chain connects TRBV5-6 to TRBJ1-4; TRBD1 matches at 7 bases. Material for sequencing was PBMCs or T cells enriched from blood (not recorded which). CDR3 sequence reads: CASSLTGLNEKLFF. The CDR3, as DNA: TGTGCCAGCAGCCTGACAGGGCTAAATGAAAAACTGTTTTTT.